This T cell receptor (beta chain) comes out of a study of cytomegalovirus exposure and HLA in healthy donors. The germline gives CDR1 SGHRS, CDR2 YFSETQ. J was trimmed by 2 bases and V by 2 bases; bases with no gene match: 12. This CDR3 region has 17 residues. Primers: 60 Vbeta forward and 13 Jbeta reverse. Profiled with immunoSEQ multiplex PCR; TCRdb holds only in-frame clones, not every one. The table includes more than 95,000 clones, 60% to 75% detected once. The TCR originated in a man in his sixties in good health and CMV-seronegative. The chain recombines TRBV5-1 with TRBJ2-7, with 8 bases matching TRBD1. The sample was PBMCs. CDR3 region: CASSFDPDRGNTYEQYF. DNA of the CDR3: TGCGCCAGCAGCTTCGACCCCGACAGGGGAAATACCTACGAGCAGTACTTC.